This TCR beta chain emerged from a study of cytomegalovirus exposure and HLA in healthy donors. The study's findings and limits: Later analysis revealed greater clonal expansion in HLA-associated TCR beta chains than in equally common others.

As to this clone: What it recognizes is unknown.

CDR3 size: 15 residues. V trimming: 2 bases; J trimming: 3 bases; junction bases outside the gene matches: 4. Germline V gene sequence: CDR1 SGHNT, CDR2 YENEEA. PCR involved 60 Vbeta and 13 Jbeta primers. Study processing details: Later, an analysis found roughly 80 million unique TCR beta chains, and about 10 million of these were shared. Repertoires were generated with immunoSEQ multiplex PCR, while TCRdb's copy carries only in-frame clones and drops some. From that table come the V and J calls and clone size; the DNA was used to work out D and trimming. The repertoire consists of approximately 100,000 clones, with about 70% occurring once and the leading ten covering 2% to 2.5%.

The clonotype originates from a human donor in good health. The specimen sequenced was PBMCs. The rearrangement links TRBV11-3 to TRBJ2-1; TRBD1 agrees at 7 bases. The CDR3 loop reads CASSLRQGGYNEQFF. For the CDR3, the DNA is TGTGCCAGCAGCTTACGACAGGGTGGCTACAATGAGCAGTTCTTC.